The T cell receptor beta chain under discussion was sequenced for a study of OX40 agonist ivuxolimab in advanced cancers. The timepoints at which blood was sampled were baseline, cycle 4 day 1, and cycle 7 day 1. Findings and caveats of the study: On average, CD8+ T cells had more expanded clones than CD4+. Dosing at 0.1 to 3.0 mg/kg was accompanied by clonal expansion of CD4+ and CD8+ blood T cells by week 6. What antigens the expanded peripheral T cells recognized was never established.

Concerning this clone: What it binds is unknown.

Generated by immunoSEQ multiplex PCR, the TCRdb table keeps only in-frame clones and is missing some. The profile shows tens of thousands of clones, less than 90% of them singletons. The sample consisted of CD4+ or CD8+ T cells sorted from blood, taken in a trial of the OX40 agonist ivuxolimab. This receptor was obtained from an adult with an advanced solid tumor such as melanoma, head and neck, liver or kidney cancer.

The CDR3 protein is CASRGESAGELFF. The CDR3 DNA follows: TGCGCCAGCAGGGGGGAGAGCGCCGGGGAGCTGTTTTTT. The V call is TRBV10-2, the J call TRBJ2-2, with D perhaps given as TRBD1 or TRBD2 (5 bases each). Germline V gene sequence: CDR1 WSHSY, CDR2 SAAADI. V was shortened by 6 bases and J by 6 bases, with 11 bases between the two germline ends. CDR3 length: 13 amino acids.